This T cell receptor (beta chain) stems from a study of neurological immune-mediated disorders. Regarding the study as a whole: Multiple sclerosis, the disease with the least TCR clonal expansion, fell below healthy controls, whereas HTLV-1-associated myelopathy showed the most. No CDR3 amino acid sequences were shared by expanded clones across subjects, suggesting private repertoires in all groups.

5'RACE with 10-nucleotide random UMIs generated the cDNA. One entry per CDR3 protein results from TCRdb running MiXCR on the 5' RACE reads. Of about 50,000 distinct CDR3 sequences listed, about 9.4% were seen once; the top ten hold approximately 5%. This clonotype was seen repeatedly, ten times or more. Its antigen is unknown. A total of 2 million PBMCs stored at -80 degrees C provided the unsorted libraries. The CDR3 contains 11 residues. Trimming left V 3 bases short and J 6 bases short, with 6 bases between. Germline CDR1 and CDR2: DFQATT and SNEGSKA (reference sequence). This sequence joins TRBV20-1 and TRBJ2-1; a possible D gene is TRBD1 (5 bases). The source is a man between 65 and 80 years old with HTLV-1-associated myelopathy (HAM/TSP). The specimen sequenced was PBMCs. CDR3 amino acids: CSASQGNEQFF. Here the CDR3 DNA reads TGCAGTGCTAGTCAGGGCAATGAGCAGTTCTTC.